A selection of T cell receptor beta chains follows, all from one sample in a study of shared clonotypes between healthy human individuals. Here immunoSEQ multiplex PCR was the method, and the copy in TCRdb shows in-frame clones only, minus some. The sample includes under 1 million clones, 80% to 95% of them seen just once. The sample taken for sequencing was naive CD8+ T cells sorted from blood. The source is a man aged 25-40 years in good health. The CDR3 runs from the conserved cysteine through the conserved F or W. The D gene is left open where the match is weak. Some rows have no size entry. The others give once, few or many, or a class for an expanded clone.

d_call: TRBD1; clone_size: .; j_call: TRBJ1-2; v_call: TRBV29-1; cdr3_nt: TGCAGCGCAATAACAGGGGATGGCTACACCTTC; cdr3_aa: CSAITGDGYTF
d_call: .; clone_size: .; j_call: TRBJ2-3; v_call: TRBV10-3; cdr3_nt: TGTGCCAGCGCCGCGGATAGCACAGATACGCAGTATTTT; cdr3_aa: CASAADSTDTQYF
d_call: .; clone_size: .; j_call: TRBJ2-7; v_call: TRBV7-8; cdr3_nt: TGTGCCAGCAGCCTCTTCGAAGGGACCACCTACGAGCAGTACTTC; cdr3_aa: CASSLFEGTTYEQYF
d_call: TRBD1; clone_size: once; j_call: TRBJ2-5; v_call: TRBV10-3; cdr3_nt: TGTGCCATCGCTGGGGACAGGGAAGAGACCCAGTACTTC; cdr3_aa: CAIAGDREETQYF
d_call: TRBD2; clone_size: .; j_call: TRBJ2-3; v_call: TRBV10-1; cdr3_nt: TGCGCCAGCAGTAGACTAGCGGGAAGCCTCTCTAGCACAGATACGCAGTATTTT; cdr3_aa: CASSRLAGSLSSTDTQYF
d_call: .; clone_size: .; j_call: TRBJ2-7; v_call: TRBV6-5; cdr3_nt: TGTGCCAGCAGTTACTCGTCCTCTATCGGCTCCTACGAGCAGTACTTC; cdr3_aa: CASSYSSSIGSYEQYF
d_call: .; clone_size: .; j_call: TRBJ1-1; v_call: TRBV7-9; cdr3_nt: TGTGCCAGCAGCTTTGACCTGACTGAAGCTTTCTTT; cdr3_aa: CASSFDLTEAFF
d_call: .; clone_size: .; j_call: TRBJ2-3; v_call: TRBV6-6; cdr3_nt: TGTGCCACCTTCCTCAGGGAGGCCCGAGATACGCAGTATTTT; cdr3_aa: CATFLREARDTQYF
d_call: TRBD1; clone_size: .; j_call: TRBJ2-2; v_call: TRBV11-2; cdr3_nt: TGTGCCAGCAGCTTTCGGGTTGCCCAGGGGGCGAACACCGGGGAGCTGTTTTTT; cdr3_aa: CASSFRVAQGANTGELFF
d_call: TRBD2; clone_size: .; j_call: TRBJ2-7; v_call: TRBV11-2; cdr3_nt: TGTGCCAGCAGCCCCGGCGGGAGGCCCCAGACGGAGGAGCAGTACTTC; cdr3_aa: CASSPGGRPQTEEQYF
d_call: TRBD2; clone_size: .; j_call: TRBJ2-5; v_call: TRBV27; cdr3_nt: TGTGCCAGCAGTTTATTGGGATTCGCGGGAGTGGGAGAGACCCAGTACTTC; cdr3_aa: CASSLLGFAGVGETQYF
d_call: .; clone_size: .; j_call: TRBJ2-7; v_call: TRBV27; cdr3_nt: TGTGCCAGCAGTTTATCAGGGGGACCCATAGCCTACGAGCAGTACTTC; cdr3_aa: CASSLSGGPIAYEQYF
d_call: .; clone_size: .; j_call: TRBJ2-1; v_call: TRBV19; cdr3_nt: TGTGCCACTGCTATTTGGGATGAGCAGTTCTTC; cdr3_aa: CATAIWDEQFF
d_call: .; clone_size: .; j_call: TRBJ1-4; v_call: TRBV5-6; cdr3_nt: TGTGCCAGCAGCTTGATCTCTTCAAGTCGAACTAATGAAAAACTGTTTTTT; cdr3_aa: CASSLISSSRTNEKLFF